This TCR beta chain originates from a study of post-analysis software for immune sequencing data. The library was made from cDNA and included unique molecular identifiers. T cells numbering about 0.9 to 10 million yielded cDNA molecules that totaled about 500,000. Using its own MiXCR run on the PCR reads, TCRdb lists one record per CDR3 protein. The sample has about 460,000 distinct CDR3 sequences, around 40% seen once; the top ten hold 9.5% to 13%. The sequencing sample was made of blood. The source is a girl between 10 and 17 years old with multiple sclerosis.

CDR3 nucleotide sequence: TGTGCCAGCAGCCCCGGGAGAGGGACAGCCAGTCCCTACGAGCAGTACTTC. As protein: CASSPGRGTASPYEQYF. This chain connects TRBV9 to TRBJ2-7; D perhaps matches TRBD1 (7 bases). Per the germline V gene, CDR1 is SGDLS and CDR2 is YYNGEE. CDR3 size: 17 residues. The V and J ends lost 4 bases and 2 bases respectively, with 22 bases between them.